The 31 T cell receptor beta chains below all came from one sample that was sequenced in a study of spatial heterogeneity in lung cancer. Time point here: sample taken at primary tumor resection. Frozen PBMC, nontumor lung or tumor provided whole RNA, which was sequenced unsorted. TCRdb itself ran the 5' RACE reads through MiXCR, one entry per CDR3 protein. In the table there are about 30,000 distinct CDR3 sequences, roughly 8.4% of which are singletons. The specimen comprised PBMCs, sampled at surgery. All receptors come from a female donor with early-stage non-small cell lung cancer.

The CDR3 loop reads CASSQDRGETQYF. The CDR3 region has the DNA TGTGCCAGCAGCCAGGACAGGGGGGAGACCCAGTACTTC. The chain links TRBV2 to TRBJ2-5, with 10 bases lining up with TRBD1. Germline assignment: CDR1 SNHLY and CDR2 FYNNEI. V was pared by 6 bases and J by 5 bases, with 3 bases of the junction left unmatched. The CDR3 runs 13 residues.

This clonotype was detected only a few times. The CDR3 bases are TGTGCCAGCAGTGAAACCAGGACTAGCGCAGATACGCAGTATTTT. Translating gives CASSETRTSADTQYF. The gene calls are TRBV2 and TRBJ2-3, with 9 bases lining up with TRBD2. The V gene end was trimmed by 2 bases and the J gene end by 4 bases; junction bases not matched to a gene: 4. Germline CDR1 SNHLY, CDR2 FYNNEI. The CDR3 is 15 amino acids.

The count of this clonotype is one. This chain uses TRBV6-5 with TRBJ2-3, with 7 bases aligning to TRBD1. CDR3 length: 14 residues. From germline, CDR1 is MNHEY and CDR2 SVGAGI. V trimming: 3 bases; J trimming: 5 bases; junction bases outside the gene matches: 5. The CDR3: CASSYQGGQDTQYF. The CDR3 DNA reads TGTGCCAGCAGTTATCAAGGGGGCCAAGATACGCAGTATTTT.

This clonotype was counted only a few times. The chain recombines TRBV12-3 or TRBV12-4 with TRBJ1-5; D may be TRBD1 (6 bases). Trimming took off 1 base at V and 4 bases at J, with 11 bases between the two ends. The CDR3 spans 15 residues. CDR3 DNA: TGTGCCAGCAGTTTAGAACAGGGACGTAATCAGCCCCAGCATTTT. Translating gives CASSLEQGRNQPQHF.

This clonotype was picked up many times. The chain links TRBV19 to TRBJ1-2; D remains ambiguous. The V and J ends lost 3 bases and 6 bases respectively, with 20 bases between them. The CDR3 is made up of 16 amino acids. From germline, CDR1 is LNHDA and CDR2 SQIVND (reference sequence). The CDR3 bases are TGTGCCAGTAGTATCGTCCGGGGTCGGAAACTTAATGGCTACACCTTC. Protein product: CASSIVRGRKLNGYTF.

This clonotype was counted many times. The genes are TRBV23-1 and TRBJ2-3; 15 bases are a match to TRBD2. TRBV23-1 is an open reading frame, and its role is uncertain. The length of the CDR3 is 15 residues. Unmatched junction bases numbered 7, after V lost 10 bases and J lost 5 bases. The chain's CDR3 is CATKGLAGGVDTQYF. CDR3 nucleotides: TGCGCCACCAAGGGACTAGCGGGAGGCGTAGATACGCAGTATTTT.

This rearrangement joins TRBV11-2 to TRBJ2-3; D remains unclear. V dropped 6 bases and J dropped 2 bases, with 3 bases sitting between them. Germline V gene sequence: CDR1 SGHAT, CDR2 FQNNGV. This CDR3 contains 11 residues. The CDR3 DNA reads as TGTGCCAGCAGGGACACAGATACGCAGTATTTT. Translating gives CASRDTDTQYF.

At least ten counts were recorded for this clonotype. The V and J genes are TRBV18 and TRBJ2-2; D is perhaps TRBD1 (6 bases). CDR1 is KGHSH, CDR2 LQKENI, per germline. The CDR3 has 14 amino acids. V lost 5 bases and J 6 bases, leaving 13 bases between the germline ends. The CDR3 coding sequence is TGTGCCAGCTCAACCAACAGGGTCCCCGGGGAGCTGTTTTTT. This sequence encodes CASSTNRVPGELFF.

This clonotype was counted ten times or more. The chain couples TRBV28 to TRBJ2-7; D is unresolved. Trimming took 5 bases from V and 3 from J, leaving 5 bases between them. Germline V gives CDR1 MDHEN, CDR2 SYDVKM. The CDR3 spans 11 residues. For the CDR3, the DNA is TGTGCCAGCAGTACGCACTACGAGCAGTACTTC. This codes for CASSTHYEQYF.

In its sample, this clonotype was seen once. This may stem from a read error, because a much larger clone lies one nucleotide away. This chain joins TRBV7-2 and TRBJ2-1; 8 nucleotides match TRBD2. The CDR3 length is 16 residues. The V gene's germline CDR1 is SGHTA and CDR2 FQGNSA. CDR3 in DNA: TGTGTCAGCAGCTCCCAGCCCAGGCTAGCGGGTGATGAGCAGTTCTTC. Encoded protein: CVSSSQPRLAGDEQFF.

V and J are TRBV5-1 and TRBJ2-1; 13 nucleotides line up with TRBD2. The CDR3 is made up of 17 amino acids. Germline CDR1 reads SGHRS; CDR2 reads YFSETQ. V lost 4 bases to trimming and J lost 7 bases; unmatched junction nucleotides: 11. The CDR3 bases are TGCGCCAGCAGCCTGGGGACTAGCGGGACAAAGCGTAATGAGCAGTTCTTC. Its translation is CASSLGTSGTKRNEQFF.

Here the CDR3 reads CASSPGPQHQYV. CDR3 nucleotides: TGTGCCAGCAGCCCAGGGCCCCAGCACCAGTACGTC. This chain links TRBV6-2 or TRBV6-3 with TRBJ2-7, with D perhaps TRBD1 (5 bases). This CDR3 region has 12 residues. Between the trimmed V and J ends, which lost 6 bases and 10 bases, there was a span of 16 bases. CDR1 MNHEY and CDR2 SVGEGT come from the germline V gene.

This clonotype occurred many times. The chain is built from TRBV9 and TRBJ2-2, with D unclear. Trimming stripped 0 bases from V and 6 bases from J, with 9 bases between. The germline gives CDR1 SGDLS, CDR2 YYNGEE. The CDR3 is 14 amino acids. CDR3 sequence reads: CASSVDLRAGELFF. In DNA, the CDR3 is TGTGCCAGCAGCGTAGACCTGAGAGCCGGGGAGCTGTTTTTT.

This clonotype has ten or more counts. The chain links TRBV6-2 or TRBV6-3 to TRBJ2-6; D is unresolved. The length of the CDR3 is 17 residues. V gave up 2 bases and J gave up 1 base, with 12 bases separating them. Germline V gene sequence: CDR1 MNHEY, CDR2 SVGEGT. This chain's CDR3 is CASSYPARRSGANVLTF. Here the CDR3 DNA reads TGTGCCAGCAGTTACCCGGCGAGGAGATCTGGGGCCAACGTCCTGACTTTC.

Ten or more counts support this clonotype. V usage is TRBV28 and J usage is TRBJ2-5; TRBD2 aligns across 11 bases. The junction had 4 bases not matched to a gene; V was cut back by 6 bases and J by 4 bases. This CDR3 spans 14 amino acids. Germline loops: CDR1 MDHEN, CDR2 SYDVKM. CDR3: CASRPGLAGETQYF. In DNA, the CDR3 is TGTGCCAGCAGACCCGGACTAGCGGGAGAGACCCAGTACTTC.

On this clonotype itself: This may be a read error: a much more frequent sequence differs by one nucleotide. The V and J genes are TRBV28 and TRBJ2-1, with 7 bases matching TRBD2. V was clipped by 5 bases and J by 2 bases; unmatched bases: 6. The CDR3 covers 15 residues. Per germline, CDR1 MDHEN and CDR2 SYDVKM. DNA for the CDR3: TGTGCCAGCAGTATAGTGGGAGGGCCCTACAATGAGCAGTTCTTC. This encodes CASSIVGGPYNEQFF.

About this clonotype: This could be a read error, since a much larger clone is one nucleotide away. The CDR3 DNA reads as TGCAGTGCTCGACCGGGACAGGAGTATCTGCGGAACACCGGGGAGCTGTTTTTT. This sequence encodes CSARPGQEYLRNTGELFF. The chain is built from TRBV20-1 and TRBJ2-2; 8 bases match TRBD1. The germline V gene has CDR1 DFQATT and CDR2 SNEGSKA (reference sequence). V was clipped by 5 bases and J by 1 base; unmatched bases: 15. The CDR3 runs to 18 residues.

The chain joins TRBV10-3 to TRBJ2-3; 12 nucleotides agree with TRBD2. The CDR3 totals 16 residues. Germline trimming cut 4 bases from V and 7 bases from J; bases unmatched to any gene: 9. Germline V gene sequence: CDR1 ENHRY, CDR2 SYGVKD. The CDR3 nucleotides are TGTGCCATCAGTGCGGCTAGCGGGAGGGCCGGGAATACGCAGTATTTT. This sequence encodes CAISAASGRAGNTQYF.

This clonotype was seen ten or more times. J is TRBJ1-5 and V is TRBV6-2 or TRBV6-3; D may be TRBD1 (6 bases). The V and J ends lost 4 bases and 5 bases respectively, with 12 bases between them. This CDR3 spans 14 amino acids. CDR1 is MNHEY, CDR2 SVGEGT, per germline. CDR3 amino acids: CASSLDSQYQPQHF. CDR3 nucleotide sequence: TGTGCCAGCAGTTTGGACAGTCAGTATCAGCCCCAGCATTTT.

A few counts support this clonotype. The chain employs TRBV7-9 and TRBJ1-2; 7 bases map to TRBD1. The V and J ends lost 4 bases and 5 bases, in that order; junction bases with no gene match: 16. CDR3 length: 17 amino acids. In germline, CDR1 is SEHNR, CDR2 FQNEAQ (reference sequence). The CDR3 sequence is CASSSGQAEEERYGYTF. The CDR3 DNA reads as TGTGCCAGCAGCTCAGGACAGGCCGAAGAGGAACGATATGGCTACACCTTC.

This clonotype has at least ten counts. The CDR3 sequence: CASSPRMTGELFF. Here the CDR3 DNA reads TGTGCCAGCAGCCCGCGAATGACCGGGGAGCTGTTTTTT. The J gene is TRBJ2-2, the V gene TRBV7-3; no reliable D call. Germline V lookup: CDR1 SGHTA, CDR2 FQGTGA. The CDR3 totals 13 residues. Trimming cost V 5 bases and J 5 bases, with 9 bases left between them. Full variable domain (missing parts from reference TRBV7-3 and TRBJ2-2): GAGVSQTPSNKVTEKGKYVELRCDPISGHTALYWYRQSLGQGPEFLIYFQGTGAADDSGLPNDRFFAVRPEGSVSTLKIQRTERGDSAVYLCASSPRMTGELFFGEGSRLTVL.

This clonotype was counted between two and nine times. The chain links TRBV7-9 to TRBJ2-7, with TRBD2 identical over 7 bases. The V segment lost 5 bases and the J segment 0 bases; nucleotides outside the gene matches: 7. Per the germline V gene, CDR1 is SEHNR and CDR2 is FQNEAQ (reference sequence). There are 15 residues in the CDR3. The CDR3 DNA sequence: TGTGCCAGCAGCGCCACCGGGACTACCTCCTACGAGCAGTACTTC. Protein sequence: CASSATGTTSYEQYF.

This clonotype was observed at least ten times. This chain links TRBV7-9 with TRBJ1-5; TRBD1 might be the D (5 bases). The CDR3 totals 16 residues. The germline CDR1 and CDR2 sequences are SEHNR and FQNEAQ (reference sequence). V dropped 1 base and J dropped 7 bases, with 17 bases sitting between them. The CDR3 reads CASSLGAGTYGQPQHF. CDR3 in DNA: TGTGCCAGCAGCTTAGGGGCAGGGACTTATGGACAGCCCCAGCATTTT.

As concerns this clonotype: No conserved phenylalanine or tryptophan is present at the end of the CDR3, so a read error is the likely explanation. The V and J genes are TRBV25-1 and TRBJ1-5; D possibly corresponds to TRBD1 (6 bases). The CDR3 is 14 residues long. Germline V gene sequence: CDR1 MGHDK, CDR2 SYGVNS. Trimming removed 6 bases at V and 2 bases at J, with 11 bases between. In DNA, the CDR3 is TGTGCCAGCAGGAAGCAGGGGCGCAATCAGCCCCAGCATCTT. Protein: CASRKQGRNQPQHL.

This clonotype was observed many times. This chain uses TRBV18 with TRBJ2-6; the D is unclear. The V gene's germline CDR1 is KGHSH and CDR2 LQKENI. V dropped 2 bases and J dropped 3 bases, with 5 bases sitting between them. This CDR3 is 14 amino acids long. CDR3 sequence (DNA): TGTGCCAGCTCACCAGGTGGTGGGGCCAACGTCCTGACTTTC. Its translation is CASSPGGGANVLTF.

Many counts were recorded for this clonotype. The gene calls are TRBV7-9 and TRBJ2-3, with unresolved D. From germline, CDR1 is SEHNR and CDR2 FQNEAQ (reference sequence). Trimming removed 4 bases at V and 5 bases at J, with 10 bases between. This CDR3 has 13 amino acids. The CDR3 sequence: CASSSQTGDTQYF. CDR3 coding DNA: TGTGCCAGCAGCTCCCAAACCGGAGATACGCAGTATTTT.

The gene calls are TRBV7-2 and TRBJ2-1; a weak D match, TRBD1 (5 bases). Germline V gene data show CDR1 as SGHTA and CDR2 as FQGNSA. This CDR3 region has 14 residues. V lost 6 bases and J 5 bases, leaving 14 bases between the germline ends. The CDR3 bases are TGTGCCAGCAGAAGGGGATGGGTTGACAATGAGCAGTTCTTC. It specifies CASRRGWVDNEQFF.

The chain uses TRBV6-1 and TRBJ2-1; 13 bases are shared with TRBD2. The CDR3 is made up of 19 amino acids. V shed 4 bases and J 1 base; nucleotides not matched to a gene: 10. In germline, CDR1 is MNHNS, CDR2 SASEGT. The CDR3 nucleotides read TGTGCCAGCAGTGCCAGTTTTGGGACTAGCGGGGCTTCCTACAATGAGCAGTTCTTC. It is translated as CASSASFGTSGASYNEQFF.

A few counts support this clonotype. The V call is TRBV20-1, the J call TRBJ2-7; possible D gene TRBD2, 6 bases. Trimming removed 4 bases from V and 2 bases from J, with 12 bases in between. CDR1 is DFQATT and CDR2 is SNEGSKA in the germline V gene (reference sequence). This CDR3 contains 13 residues. CDR3 protein: CSANKRRAYEQYF. Here the CDR3 DNA reads TGCAGTGCTAACAAAAGGAGGGCCTACGAGCAGTACTTC.

The rearrangement uses TRBV6-5 and TRBJ1-2; D might be TRBD1 (5 bases). CDR1 and CDR2 (germline): MNHEY, SVGAGI. This CDR3 is built from 14 residues. V was shortened by 4 bases and J by 4 bases, with 13 bases between the two germline ends. Written as DNA, the CDR3 is TGTGCCAGCAGTTTAATGGGACGAGGCTATGGCTACACCTTC. Protein: CASSLMGRGYGYTF.

This clonotype was picked up many times. For the CDR3, the DNA is TGTGCCAGCTCACCACGGCAGGGAGAGACCCAGTACTTC. Amino acids: CASSPRQGETQYF. This chain connects TRBV18 to TRBJ2-5, with a weak D call TRBD1 (5 bases). Germline loops: CDR1 KGHSH, CDR2 LQKENI. V gave up 1 base and J gave up 4 bases, with 7 bases separating them. The CDR3 runs to 13 residues.